The clone carrying this T cell receptor (beta chain) occurred a few times. Its antigen remains unknown. Antigen-specific CD4+ T cells expanded by the ViraFEST assay with viral peptide pools were then sequenced. Following an approximately eleven-day culture, CD4+ T cells were purified. Each participant was administered two doses of either the BNT162b2 or the mRNA-1273 vaccine. IL-2 at about 9.7 IU/ml and peptides at about 10 ug/ml were added to cultured PBMC, around 2.2 million per well. This record comes from a study of vaccination effects on CD4 cells after COVID-19. Study summary: Median timing of post-vaccine samples was 72 days after the second dose.

Assay used: immunoSEQ multiplex PCR; TCRdb lists only in-frame clones, some missing. Of some 16,000 clones in the sample, 60% to 85% were seen once. Between the trimmed V and J ends, which lost 6 bases and 0 bases, there was a span of 13 bases. The germline CDR1 and CDR2 sequences are SQVTM and ANQGSEA. The CDR3 runs 14 residues. The specimen comprised CD4+ T cells from PBMCs cultured with HCoV-NL63 spike peptides, sampled after COVID-19 vaccination. This rearrangement joins TRBV29-1 to TRBJ2-3; perhaps TRBD2 as D (5 bases). This sequence originates from a human donor who received a COVID-19 vaccine. In DNA form, the CDR3 reads TGCAGCGTGGGCGAGGGCCACAGCACAGATACGCAGTATTTT. Translating it yields CSVGEGHSTDTQYF.